This T cell receptor (beta chain) was captured in a study of blood T cells in healthy people across ages. This clonotype was observed many times. The germline CDR1 and CDR2 sequences are MNHEY and SMNVEV (reference sequence). Trimming took 7 bases from V and 0 from J, leaving 10 bases between them. This CDR3 region has 15 residues. Together with a sample-barcoded 5' primer, a J-beta primer mix was included in a second PCR lasting about 6 to 11 cycles. TCRdb analysed the 5' RACE reads with MiXCR anew, one entry per CDR3 protein. The sample has more than 750,000 distinct CDR3 sequences, 25% to 30% seen once. This sample was shared with a second study, whose subject was T cells of mothers and their children. From that second work: Thymic selection shapes TCR recombination output similarly in related and unrelated pairs.

This TCR came from a woman aged 40 to 55 in good health. The J gene is TRBJ2-6, the V gene TRBV27, with D possibly TRBD1 on 6 matching bases. What was sequenced was blood. CDR3: CASKSGDSGANVLTF. The CDR3 nucleotides are TGTGCCAGCAAGTCAGGGGACTCTGGGGCCAACGTCCTGACTTTC.